The 10 T cell receptor beta chains given below trace back to one sample, sequenced in a study of T cells and Merkel cell carcinoma outcomes. Assay used: immunoSEQ multiplex PCR; TCRdb lists only in-frame clones, some missing. The data contain 10,000 or so clones, around 95% of them seen just once; the ten biggest clones take up roughly 0.92%. The sample consisted of tumor tissue from Merkel cell carcinoma. The receptor set was obtained from a human donor with Merkel cell carcinoma.

Concerning this clone: The junction differs from germline at one of its ends, possibly a read error. The rearrangement joins TRBV19 to TRBJ2-3; 9 nucleotides line up with TRBD1. The germline gives CDR1 LNHDA, CDR2 SQIVND (reference sequence). This CDR3 region has 14 residues. The CDR3 region has the DNA TGTGCCAGTAGGGGGACAGGGACAACAGATACGCAATATTTT. Its protein product is CASRGTGTTDTQYF.

This chain connects TRBV11-3 to TRBJ2-1; the match to TRBD2 covers 7 bases. The CDR3 totals 15 residues. From germline, CDR1 is SGHNT and CDR2 YENEEA. The V gene end was trimmed by 3 bases and the J gene end by 4 bases; junction bases not matched to a gene: 6. The DNA of the CDR3 is TGTGCCAGCAGCTTCGGTAGCGGGCCGTACAATGAGCAGTTCTTC. Encoded protein: CASSFGSGPYNEQFF.

The rearrangement links TRBV5-6 to TRBJ2-1, with TRBD2 matching over 9 bases. The CDR3 has 16 residues. Germline trimming cut 3 bases from V and 4 bases from J; bases unmatched to any gene: 8. The germline gives CDR1 SGHDT, CDR2 YYEEEE. The CDR3 bases are TGTGCCAGCAGCTCAACCCTAGCGGGATCTTACAATGAGCAGTTCTTC. Encoded protein: CASSSTLAGSYNEQFF.

This sequence joins TRBV4-2 and TRBJ2-3; 10 nucleotides line up with TRBD2. The V and J ends lost 2 bases and 1 base, in that order; junction bases with no gene match: 3. The CDR3 runs 16 residues. From germline, CDR1 is LGHNA and CDR2 YNFKEQ. The CDR3 loop is CASSQTLAGGTDTQYF. The CDR3, as DNA: TGTGCCAGCAGCCAAACTCTAGCGGGAGGCACAGATACGCAGTATTTT.

The V and J genes are TRBV9 and TRBJ1-4; TRBD1 agrees at 7 bases. The germline CDR1 and CDR2 sequences are SGDLS and YYNGEE. This CDR3 region has 15 residues. Germline trimming cut 4 bases from V and 4 bases from J; bases unmatched to any gene: 7. CDR3 amino acids: CASSPTGQVNEKLFF. CDR3 DNA: TGTGCCAGCAGCCCCACCGGACAGGTTAATGAAAAACTGTTTTTT.

The gene calls are TRBV6-1 and TRBJ1-2; D remains unclear. Trimming took 6 bases from V and 1 from J, leaving 9 bases between them. Germline loops: CDR1 MNHNS, CDR2 SASEGT. This CDR3 has 13 residues. The CDR3 DNA sequence: TGTGCCAGCAGGCTAGATCTTAACTATGGCTACACCTTC. This codes for CASRLDLNYGYTF.

This clone was seen just once. V and J are TRBV4-3 and TRBJ2-7; D not certain. Per germline, CDR1 LGHNA and CDR2 YSLEER. The V gene lost 1 base and the J gene lost 2 bases, with 15 bases spanning the gap. The CDR3 is 16 amino acids. Here the CDR3 DNA reads TGCGCCAGCAGCCAAGTTAGCTCAGCGTTAACCTACGAGCAGTACTTC. Protein product: CASSQVSSALTYEQYF.

The J gene is TRBJ2-2, the V gene TRBV29-1; 9 positions match TRBD1. The CDR3 is 13 amino acids. V shed 6 bases and J 3 bases; nucleotides not matched to a gene: 2. CDR1 is SQVTM and CDR2 is ANQGSEA in the germline V gene. The DNA for the CDR3 is TGCAGCGTGACAGGGGGTCACACCGGGGAGCTGTTTTTT. Its protein product is CSVTGGHTGELFF.

The chain is built from TRBV5-1 and TRBJ2-3; TRBD2 aligns across 8 bases. J gave up 4 bases and V 3 bases, and 4 bases lay outside the gene matches. Germline-derived CDR1 and CDR2 are SGHRS and YFSETQ. This CDR3 is 14 amino acids long. CDR3 sequence (DNA): TGCGCCAGCAGCTCGTTAGCGGGATCAGATACGCAGTATTTT. Its protein is CASSSLAGSDTQYF.

The chain's CDR3 is CAISEKGAGNTIYF. CDR3 sequence (DNA): TGTGCCATCAGTGAGAAGGGGGCTGGAAACACCATATATTTT. J is TRBJ1-3 and V is TRBV10-3, with D perhaps matching TRBD1 (6 bases). The CDR3 loop spans 14 amino acids. Trimming took off 2 bases at V and 2 bases at J, with 7 bases between the two ends. From germline, CDR1 is ENHRY and CDR2 SYGVKD.